A single sample is the source of the 20 T cell receptor beta chains below, sequenced in a study of blood T cells in healthy people across ages. Primed by a sample-barcoded 5' primer and a J-beta primer mix, a second PCR proceeded for about 6 to 12 cycles. TCRdb re-derived calls from the 5' RACE reads in MiXCR, one entry per CDR3 protein. The repertoire holds more than 650,000 distinct CDR3 sequences, with roughly 53% as singletons. Sequences were obtained from blood. These receptors were collected from an elderly man in good health.

The chain is built from TRBV13 and TRBJ2-4; D possibly matches TRBD1 or TRBD2 (5 bases each). The DNA end lines up better with TRBJ2-7; the J call may be wrong. The CDR3 contains 14 residues. Germline assignment: CDR1 PRHDT and CDR2 FYEKMQ (reference sequence). CDR3 bases: TGTGCCAGCAGCTCCGGGACGGGCTTCTACGAGCAGTACTTC. Translated, it gives CASSSGTGFYEQYF.

This clonotype was counted a few times. V gene TRBV29-1 combines with J gene TRBJ1-5, with D possibly matching TRBD1 (5 bases). The CDR3 sequence is 13 residues long. In germline, CDR1 is SQVTM, CDR2 ANQGSEA. V lost 6 bases and J 6 bases, leaving 15 bases between the germline ends. CDR3 region: CSVGDGGSQPQHF. The CDR3 region has the DNA TGCAGCGTGGGGGACGGAGGCAGTCAGCCCCAGCATTTT.

V usage is TRBV6-5 and J usage is TRBJ2-5; 8 bases fit TRBD2. Trimming removed 6 bases from V and 2 bases from J; junction bases left unmatched: 8. CDR3 length: 15 amino acids. CDR1 is MNHEY and CDR2 is SVGAGI in the germline V gene. The CDR3 DNA sequence: TGTGCCAGCAGAACCGGGGGGGTACGGCAAGAGACCCAGTACTTC. It translates to CASRTGGVRQETQYF.

The genes are TRBV3-1 and TRBJ2-7; D not certain. Germline lookup yields CDR1 LGHDT and CDR2 YNNKEL (reference sequence). V was cut by 0 bases and J by 3 bases, with 6 bases left in between. This CDR3 has 13 residues. CDR3: CASSQDLDYEQYF. As DNA, the CDR3 is TGTGCCAGCAGCCAAGATCTCGACTACGAGCAGTACTTC.

This clonotype was recorded a few times. The chain joins TRBV3-1 to TRBJ2-1; TRBD1 is a possible D gene (5 bases). V shed 0 bases and J shed 3 bases, with 12 bases lying between them. The CDR3 spans 16 residues. In germline, CDR1 is LGHDT, CDR2 YNNKEL (reference sequence). This CDR3 reads CASSQEPTGNYNEQFF. The DNA for the CDR3 is TGTGCCAGCAGCCAAGAGCCTACAGGAAACTACAATGAGCAGTTCTTC.

This clonotype has a handful of counts. The chain recombines TRBV2 with TRBJ2-1; 14 bases fit TRBD2. CDR3 length: 19 amino acids. V lost 6 bases, J lost 8 bases, and 18 bases stayed unmatched. Germline lookup yields CDR1 SNHLY and CDR2 FYNNEI. CDR3 sequence reads: CASRAKPGLAGALQDEQFF. The CDR3 DNA is TGTGCCAGCAGGGCAAAACCGGGACTAGCGGGAGCCCTCCAGGATGAGCAGTTCTTC.

Concerning this clonotype itself: Sequence at one end of the junction differs from germline and may be a read error. J is TRBJ2-6 and V is TRBV6-6, with D perhaps TRBD1 (5 bases). The CDR3 loop spans 15 amino acids. Germline loops: CDR1 MNHNY, CDR2 SVGAGI (reference sequence). Here the CDR3 reads CASNGGTAGAYVLTF. CDR3 nucleotide sequence: TGTGCCAGCAATGGCGGTACAGCTGGGGCCTACGTCCTGACTTTC.

This rearrangement joins TRBV28 to TRBJ2-7, with TRBD1 identical over 10 bases. The trim removed 4 bases at V and 3 bases at J, leaving 6 bases unmatched. The CDR3 length is 15 residues. From germline, CDR1 is MDHEN and CDR2 SYDVKM. This CDR3 is CASSSSRDRGYEQYF. The CDR3 DNA reads TGTGCCAGCAGTTCAAGCCGGGACAGGGGCTACGAGCAGTACTTC.

This chain connects TRBV20-1 to TRBJ2-5; maybe TRBD2 (6 bases). CDR1 is DFQATT, CDR2 SNEGSKA, per germline (reference sequence). V lost 1 base and J 11 bases, leaving 23 bases between the germline ends. The CDR3 has 15 amino acids. The DNA for the CDR3 is TGCAGTGCTAGAGGGGGAGCGGGCCTCTCGGATGTGCAGTACTTC. Translated, it gives CSARGGAGLSDVQYF.

J is TRBJ2-3 and V is TRBV11-2; 7 bases match TRBD1. Germline CDR1 and CDR2: SGHAT and FQNNGV. CDR3 length: 13 residues. The V gene end was trimmed by 5 bases and the J gene end by 14 bases; junction bases not matched to a gene: 13. The CDR3 protein is CASSVGGWQNAYF. CDR3 DNA: TGTGCCAGCAGCGTAGGGGGCTGGCAGAACGCGTATTTT.

This clonotype was picked up many times. The chain joins TRBV6-1 to TRBJ2-7, with 9 bases that match TRBD1. Germline values: CDR1 MNHNS, CDR2 SASEGT. This CDR3 contains 16 residues. With V trimmed by 10 bases and J by 1 base, 14 bases remained unmatched. The CDR3 sequence: CATEPPAGTGSYEQYF. The CDR3 DNA sequence: TGTGCCACCGAGCCTCCAGCCGGGACAGGGTCCTACGAGCAGTACTTC.

This chain joins TRBV20-1 and TRBJ2-5; 9 bases are a match to TRBD2. In germline, CDR1 is DFQATT, CDR2 SNEGSKA (reference sequence). This CDR3 region has 19 residues. Unmatched junction bases numbered 18, after V lost 3 bases and J lost 1 base. The CDR3, as DNA: TGCAGTGCTAGGGGCTCCTCTAGCGGGACGGGACACCTCCAAGAGACCCAGTACTTC. It encodes CSARGSSSGTGHLQETQYF.

The chain recombines TRBV20-1 with TRBJ2-1; tentatively, D is TRBD2 (5 bases). Trimming stripped 3 bases from V and 0 bases from J, with 12 bases between. Per germline, CDR1 DFQATT and CDR2 SNEGSKA (reference sequence). The CDR3 length is 15 residues. In DNA form, the CDR3 reads TGCAGTGCTAGTCCAACGGCGGGCTCCTACAATGAGCAGTTCTTC. This translates into CSASPTAGSYNEQFF.

This sequence joins TRBV5-1 and TRBJ2-5; D possibly corresponds to TRBD1 (5 bases). Trimming stripped 0 bases from V and 2 bases from J, with 11 bases between. CDR1 and CDR2 (germline): SGHRS, YFSETQ. CDR3 length equals 15 residues. Here the CDR3 DNA reads TGCGCCAGCAGCTTGGGACAGCGTGGGCAAGAGACCCAGTACTTC. Amino acid sequence: CASSLGQRGQETQYF. The variable domain in full, completed from reference TRBV5-1 and TRBJ2-5, reads KAGVTQTPRYLIKTRGQQVTLSCSPISGHRSVSWYQQTPGQGLQFLFEYFSETQRNKGNFPGRFSGRQFSNSRSEMNVSTLELGDSALYLCASSLGQRGQETQYFGPGTRLLVL.

The CDR3 DNA follows: TGTGCCATCAGTGGCCAGGGGGGAAGGTACGAGCAGTACTTC. Translated: CAISGQGGRYEQYF. V gene TRBV10-3 combines with J gene TRBJ2-7; D possibly corresponds to TRBD1 (7 bases). The length of the CDR3 is 14 residues. With 4 bases removed from V and 4 bases from J, the gap between germline ends came to 14 bases. Germline values: CDR1 ENHRY, CDR2 SYGVKD.

The chain uses TRBV7-2 and TRBJ2-5, with 7 bases that match TRBD1. V lost 5 bases, J lost 5 bases, and 5 bases stayed unmatched. Germline V gene lookup returns CDR1 SGHTA and CDR2 FQGNSA. The CDR3 extends over 13 amino acids. The CDR3 sequence is CASSERGRETQYF. The CDR3 DNA follows: TGTGCCAGCAGCGAAAGGGGGCGCGAGACCCAGTACTTC.

A single count supports this clonotype. The V and J genes are TRBV5-1 and TRBJ1-1; maybe TRBD1 (5 bases). Germline V gene lookup returns CDR1 SGHRS and CDR2 YFSETQ. The CDR3 is made up of 15 amino acids. Trimming pared 1 base from V and 5 bases from J, leaving 15 bases between. CDR3 loop: CASSLRQGGATEAFF. As DNA, the CDR3 is TGCGCCAGCAGCTTGAGGCAGGGCGGCGCTACTGAAGCTTTCTTT.

This rearrangement joins TRBV9 to TRBJ2-3; no clear D gene. CDR1 SGDLS and CDR2 YYNGEE come from the germline V gene. This CDR3 spans 14 amino acids. Trimming shortened V by 0 bases and J by 8 bases, and 13 bases separated the two germline ends. In DNA form, the CDR3 reads TGTGCCAGCAGCGTAGACCCAGCCCAAGGTACGCAGTATTTT. Amino acid sequence: CASSVDPAQGTQYF. Together with reference TRBV9 and TRBJ2-3, the CDR3 gives the full variable domain: DSGVTQTPKHLITATGQRVTLRCSPRSGDLSVYWYQQSLDQGLQFLIQYYNGEERAKGNILERFSAQQFPDLHSELNLSSLELGDSALYFCASSVDPAQGTQYFGPGTRLTVL.

This clonotype was counted at least ten times. This chain connects TRBV29-1 to TRBJ2-7, with 7 bases that match TRBD1. This CDR3 is 11 amino acids long. The trim removed 3 bases at V and 4 bases at J, leaving 0 bases unmatched. Germline values: CDR1 SQVTM, CDR2 ANQGSEA. The DNA of the CDR3 is TGCAGCGTTGACAGGGGGTACGAGCAGTACTTC. As protein: CSVDRGYEQYF.

This sequence joins TRBV7-2 and TRBJ1-4; TRBD1 might be the D (6 bases). Germline V gene lookup returns CDR1 SGHTA and CDR2 FQGNSA. The CDR3 consists of 16 residues. Trimming took off 4 bases at V and 4 bases at J, with 16 bases between the two ends. As DNA, the CDR3 is TGTGCCAGCAGCTCCCTGGCAGGGGCAGTTAATGAAAAACTGTTTTTT. Its protein is CASSSLAGAVNEKLFF.